This T cell receptor beta chain was retrieved from a study of cytomegalovirus exposure and HLA in healthy donors. A word on this clone: Its antigen is as yet unknown.

The PCR used 60 Vbeta and 13 Jbeta primers. TCRdb keeps only in-frame clones here, not all; method: immunoSEQ multiplex PCR. The table shows 75,000 to 90,000 clones, with around three quarters occurring only once. Broader study findings: In a later analysis, 15,000 to 20,000 TCR beta sequences were associated with HLA alleles at 0.05 false discovery rate. In vitro testing confirmed three CMV-associated chains as specific for CMV antigens.

The sample comprised PBMCs. The receptor's source is a man aged 35-49 years in good health and CMV-seronegative.

CDR3 in amino acids: CASSQRASGRYEQYF. The CDR3 bases are TGCGCCAGCAGCCAAAGGGCTAGCGGGAGATACGAGCAGTACTTC. The gene calls are TRBV4-3 and TRBJ2-7; 10 bases line up with TRBD2. V dropped 2 bases and J dropped 4; count of bases not matched to a gene: 5. Germline V gene lookup returns CDR1 LGHNA and CDR2 YSLEER. The CDR3 length is 15 residues.